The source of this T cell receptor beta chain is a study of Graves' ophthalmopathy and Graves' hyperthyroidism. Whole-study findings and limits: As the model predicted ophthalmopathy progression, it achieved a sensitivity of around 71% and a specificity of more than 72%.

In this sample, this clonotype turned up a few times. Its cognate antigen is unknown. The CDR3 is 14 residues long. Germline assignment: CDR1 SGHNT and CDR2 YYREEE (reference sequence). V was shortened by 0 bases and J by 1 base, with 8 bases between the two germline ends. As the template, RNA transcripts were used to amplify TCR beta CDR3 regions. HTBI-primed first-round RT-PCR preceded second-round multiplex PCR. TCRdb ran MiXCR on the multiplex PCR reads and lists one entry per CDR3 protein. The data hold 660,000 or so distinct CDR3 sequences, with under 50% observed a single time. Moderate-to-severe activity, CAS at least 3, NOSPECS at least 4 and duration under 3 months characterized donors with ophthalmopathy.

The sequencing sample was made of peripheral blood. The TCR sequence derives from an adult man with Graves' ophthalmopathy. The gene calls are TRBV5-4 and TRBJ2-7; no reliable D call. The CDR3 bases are TGTGCCAGCAGCTTGGGAGACAAGTCCTACGAGCAGTACTTC. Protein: CASSLGDKSYEQYF. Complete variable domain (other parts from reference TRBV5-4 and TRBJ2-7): ETGVTQSPTHLIKTRGQQVTLRCSSQSGHNTVSWYQQALGQGPQFIFQYYREEENGRGNFPPRFSGLQFPNYSSELNVNALELDDSALYLCASSLGDKSYEQYFGPGTRLTVT.